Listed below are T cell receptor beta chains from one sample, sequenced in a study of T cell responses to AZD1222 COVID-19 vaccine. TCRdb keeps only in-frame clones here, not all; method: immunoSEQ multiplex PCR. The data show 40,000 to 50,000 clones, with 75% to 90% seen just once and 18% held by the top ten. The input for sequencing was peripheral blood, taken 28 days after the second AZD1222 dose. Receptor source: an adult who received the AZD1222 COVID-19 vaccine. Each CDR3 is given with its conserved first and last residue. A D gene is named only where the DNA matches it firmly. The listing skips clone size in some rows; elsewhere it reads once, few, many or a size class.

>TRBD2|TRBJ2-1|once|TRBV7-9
TGTGCCAGCAGCCCCCTAGCGGGGGGGCCGAATGAGCAGTTCTTC
CASSPLAGGPNEQFF
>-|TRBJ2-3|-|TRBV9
TGTGCCAGCAGCGTAGGGCCCGCTGGCACAGATACGCAGTATTTT
CASSVGPAGTDTQYF
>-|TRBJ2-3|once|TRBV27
TGTGCCAGCAGCGAGTGGATCACAGATACGCAGTATTTT
CASSEWITDTQYF
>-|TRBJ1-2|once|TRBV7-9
TGTGCCAGCAGCTTAATACAGGCTAACTATGGCTACACCTTC
CASSLIQANYGYTF
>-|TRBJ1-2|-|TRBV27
TGTGCCAGCAGCCTCCGGGGGATAGGCTACACCTTC
CASSLRGIGYTF
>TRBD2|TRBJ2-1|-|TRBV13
TGTGCCAGCAGCGCGGCTTCGGGACTAGCGGGGGGTAGGAATGAGCAGTTCTTC
CASSAASGLAGGRNEQFF
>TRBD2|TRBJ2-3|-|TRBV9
TGTGCCAGCAGCACCTCGGGGGGACCTAGCACAGATACGCAGTATTTT
CASSTSGGPSTDTQYF
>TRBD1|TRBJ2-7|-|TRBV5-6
TGTGCCAGCAGCTGGGATACCGGGACAGGTTACGAGCAGTACTTC
CASSWDTGTGYEQYF
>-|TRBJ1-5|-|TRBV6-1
TGTGCCAGCAGTGATCCGATGAGGCTAGGCAGGGGAGGAGATCAGCCCCAGCATTTT
CASSDPMRLGRGGDQPQHF
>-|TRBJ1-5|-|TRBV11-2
TGTGCCAGCAGCTCGTTCGCCAATCAGCCCCAGCATTTT
CASSSFANQPQHF
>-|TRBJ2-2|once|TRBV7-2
TGTGCCAGCAGCCCGGTGGGGGGACGCGGCACCGGGGAGCTGTTTTTT
CASSPVGGRGTGELFF
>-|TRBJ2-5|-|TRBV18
TGTGCCAGCTCACCACCGGCCCTAAAAGAGACCCAGTACTTC
CASSPPALKETQYF
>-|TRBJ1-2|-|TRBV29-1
TGCAGCGTCGAATCCCTGGGGGGCTACACCTTC
CSVESLGGYTF
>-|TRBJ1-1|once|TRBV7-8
TGTGCCAGCAGCCCCGACGGGAACACTGAAGCTTTCTTT
CASSPDGNTEAFF
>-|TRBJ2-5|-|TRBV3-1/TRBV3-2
TGTGCCAGCAGCCAGGGCTTAATTGAGACCCAGTACTTC
CASSQGLIETQYF
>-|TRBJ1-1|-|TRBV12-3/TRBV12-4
TGTGCCAGCAGTTTAAGAGGGAACACTGAAGCTTTCTTT
CASSLRGNTEAFF
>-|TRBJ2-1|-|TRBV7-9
TGTGCCAGCAGCTTATGGTCGGGGGTCTCCTACAATGAGCAGTTCTTC
CASSLWSGVSYNEQFF
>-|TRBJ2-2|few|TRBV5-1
TGCGCCAGCAGCTTGGTGGGCGGGGTGACCGGGGAGCTGTTTTTT
CASSLVGGVTGELFF
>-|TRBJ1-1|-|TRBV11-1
TGTGCCAGCAGCGCTACTGAGAACACTGAAGCTTTCTTT
CASSATENTEAFF
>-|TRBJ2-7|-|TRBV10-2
TGCGCCAGCAGTGAGTCGTACAGGAACTACGAGCAGTACTTC
CASSESYRNYEQYF
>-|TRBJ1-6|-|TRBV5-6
TGTGCCAGCAGCTTGGGACAGACGAGCTCCTATAATTCACCCCTCCACTTT
CASSLGQTSSYNSPLHF
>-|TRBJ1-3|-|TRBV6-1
TGTGCCAGCAGTGGGCATGGACCTGGAAACACCATATATTTT
CASSGHGPGNTIYF
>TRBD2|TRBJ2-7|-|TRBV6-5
TGTGCCAGCCATACTAGCGGTACCTACGAGCAGTACTTC
CASHTSGTYEQYF
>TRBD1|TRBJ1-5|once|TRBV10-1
TGCGCCAGCAGGGCGACTGACAGGGTAGGTTTTAGCCAGCCCCAGCATTTT
CASRATDRVGFSQPQHF
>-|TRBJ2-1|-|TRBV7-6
TGTGCCAGCAGCTTAGTAGGGGGGGCCTATGAGCAGTTCTTC
CASSLVGGAYEQFF
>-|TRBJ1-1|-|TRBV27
TGTGCCAGCAGTCCTCTAAAGCTGGCAGGGAACACTGAAGCTTTCTTT
CASSPLKLAGNTEAFF
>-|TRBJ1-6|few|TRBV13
TGTGCCAGCAGCATTCAAGGTTCACCCCTCCACTTT
CASSIQGSPLHF
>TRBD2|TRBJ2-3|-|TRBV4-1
TGCGCCAGCAGCCCGGGACTAGCGGCCACAGATACGCAGTATTTT
CASSPGLAATDTQYF
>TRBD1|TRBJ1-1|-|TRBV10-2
TGCGCCAGCTCGACAGGGGCGGTCACTGAAGCTTTCTTT
CASSTGAVTEAFF
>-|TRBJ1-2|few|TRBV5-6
TGTGCCAGCAGCCCCGACAGAGCGGTCGTCTACACCTTC
CASSPDRAVVYTF
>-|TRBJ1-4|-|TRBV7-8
TGTGCCAGCAGCCCGCTACTAGCAACTAATGAAAAACTGTTTTTT
CASSPLLATNEKLFF
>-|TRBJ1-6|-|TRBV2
TGTGCCAGCAGTGAAAGTAGACAGTTGAATTCACCCCTCCACTTT
CASSESRQLNSPLHF
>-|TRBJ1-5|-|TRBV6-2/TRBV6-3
TGTGCCAGCAGTCCAGGCGGACAGCTTTATAGCAATCAGCCCCAGCATTTT
CASSPGGQLYSNQPQHF
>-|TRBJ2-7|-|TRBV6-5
TGTGCCAGCAGTTATTACAGGGACTCCTACGAGCAGTACTTC
CASSYYRDSYEQYF
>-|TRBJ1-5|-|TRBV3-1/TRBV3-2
TGTGCCAGCAGCCAAGGGGTCCGGATTAGCAATCAGCCCCAGCATTTT
CASSQGVRISNQPQHF
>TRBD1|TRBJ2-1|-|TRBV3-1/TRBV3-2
TGTGCCAGCAGCCAAGAATTGGGACAGGGGGCGCGTGGCTCCTACAATGAGCAGTTCTTC
CASSQELGQGARGSYNEQFF
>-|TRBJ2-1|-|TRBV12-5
TGTGCTAGTGGTTTGGCAGCGACACAGGGTGGTAGGAACAATGAGCAGTTCTTC
CASGLAATQGGRNNEQFF
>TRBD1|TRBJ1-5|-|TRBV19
TGTGCCAGTAGTACCCAGGGGGGAGCAAATCAGCCCCAGCATTTT
CASSTQGGANQPQHF
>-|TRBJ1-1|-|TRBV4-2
TGTGCCAGCAGTCCCCCGGGTGGGGGGGCGGCTGAAGCTTTCTTT
CASSPPGGGAAEAFF
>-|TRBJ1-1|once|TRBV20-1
TGCAGTGCTAGTCCAAAGGTCAATGAAGCTTTCTTT
CSASPKVNEAFF
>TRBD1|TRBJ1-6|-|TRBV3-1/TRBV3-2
TGTGCCAGCAGCCAAGGACAGGGGCCTAATTCACCCCTCCACTTT
CASSQGQGPNSPLHF
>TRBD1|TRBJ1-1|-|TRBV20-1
TGCAGTTCTCGGACAGGGGAAGCTTTCTTT
CSSRTGEAFF
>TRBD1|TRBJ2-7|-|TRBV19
TGTGCCAGTAGTATAGGCAGGGGGAGTCCTTACGAGCAGTACTTC
CASSIGRGSPYEQYF
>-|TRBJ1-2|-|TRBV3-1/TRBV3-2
TGTGCCAGCAGCTCAGGGTACTATGGCTACACCTTC
CASSSGYYGYTF